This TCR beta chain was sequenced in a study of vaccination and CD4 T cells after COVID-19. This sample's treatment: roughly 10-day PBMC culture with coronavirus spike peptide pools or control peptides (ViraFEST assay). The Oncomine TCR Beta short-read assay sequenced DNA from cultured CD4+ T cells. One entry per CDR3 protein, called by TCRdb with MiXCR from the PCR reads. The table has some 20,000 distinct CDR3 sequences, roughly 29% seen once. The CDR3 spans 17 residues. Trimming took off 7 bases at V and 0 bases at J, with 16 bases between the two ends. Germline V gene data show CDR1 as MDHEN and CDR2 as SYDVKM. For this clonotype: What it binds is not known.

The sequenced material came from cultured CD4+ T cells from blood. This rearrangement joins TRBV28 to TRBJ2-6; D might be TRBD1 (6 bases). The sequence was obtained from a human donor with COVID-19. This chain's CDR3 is CASKETGQYSGANVLTF. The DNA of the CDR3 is TGTGCCAGCAAAGAGACAGGCCAGTACTCTGGGGCCAACGTCCTGACTTTC.